The 32 T cell receptor beta chains below all came from one sample that was sequenced in a study of beta chain features in type 1 diabetes. The study's findings and limits: All four CD4+ subsets from Type 1 diabetes patients carried moderately but significantly shorter TCRB CDR3s.

Every bit of the isolated RNA underwent reverse transcription, so sequencing read expressed TCRB transcripts. The data were produced by immunoSEQ multiplex PCR, yet TCRdb's version contains in-frame clones alone and is incomplete. The table shows 200,000 to 250,000 clones, with 16% occurring only once. Their cognate antigens are unknown. The sequencing sample was made of naive CD4+ T cells from blood. Source of these receptors: a man aged 30 to 45 with type 1 diabetes.

This clone has more than one count but fewer than ten. The rearrangement links TRBV10-3 to TRBJ2-1, with 8 bases that match TRBD2. V gave up 7 bases and J gave up 8 bases; unmatched junction bases: 13. The CDR3 loop spans 15 amino acids. Germline CDR1 reads ENHRY; CDR2 reads SYGVKD. For the CDR3, the DNA is TGTGCCATCACACCGCGCCTTTCGGGAGGGGATGAGCAGTTCTTC. Encoded protein: CAITPRLSGGDEQFF.

This clone was found a few times. This chain connects TRBV4-1 to TRBJ2-5; TRBD2 aligns across 11 bases. CDR3 length: 16 residues. With 3 bases clipped from V and 3 bases from J, the junction kept 6 bases outside the gene matches. CDR1 is MGHRA and CDR2 is YSYEKL in the germline V gene. The CDR3 region has the DNA TGCGCCAGCAGCCATCCTCTAGCGGGAGGAAAAGAGACCCAGTACTTC. It codes for CASSHPLAGGKETQYF.

Written as DNA, the CDR3 is TGTGCCAGCAGTGTTCGCGGGAGTTCCTACAATGAGCAGTTCTTC. It translates to CASSVRGSSYNEQFF. This chain links TRBV25-1 with TRBJ2-1; 7 nucleotides agree with TRBD2. Trimming removed 4 bases from V and 1 base from J; junction bases left unmatched: 4. Germline lookup yields CDR1 MGHDK and CDR2 SYGVNS. There are 15 residues in the CDR3.

This chain joins TRBV6-5 and TRBJ2-3; 7 bases are shared with TRBD2. The CDR3 has 16 amino acids. Germline CDR1 MNHEY, CDR2 SVGAGI. The V and J ends lost 0 bases and 4 bases, in that order; junction bases with no gene match: 7. CDR3 region: CASSYSGAGYPDTQYF. The CDR3, as DNA: TGTGCCAGCAGTTACTCAGGAGCGGGATACCCAGATACGCAGTATTTT.

The gene calls are TRBV28 and TRBJ2-1; 9 positions agree with TRBD1. The junction had 8 bases not matched to a gene; V was cut back by 5 bases and J by 6 bases. Germline V gene sequence: CDR1 MDHEN, CDR2 SYDVKM. This CDR3 is built from 15 residues. CDR3 nucleotides: TGTGCCAGCAGTCCGCCTGACAGGGGGGGCAATGAGCAGTTCTTC. Translating it yields CASSPPDRGGNEQFF.

This clone occurred a few times. The chain recombines TRBV4-3 with TRBJ2-5; 8 nucleotides agree with TRBD1. This CDR3 has 16 residues. V gave up 0 bases and J gave up 0 bases; unmatched junction bases: 3. CDR1 LGHNA and CDR2 YSLEER come from the germline V gene. CDR3 protein: CASSQDWTGYQETQYF. In DNA form, the CDR3 reads TGCGCCAGCAGCCAAGATTGGACAGGGTACCAAGAGACCCAGTACTTC.

The chain couples TRBV4-2 to TRBJ2-3; D call uncertain. V lost 3 bases, J lost 2 bases, and 3 bases lay in between. Germline V gene sequence: CDR1 LGHNA, CDR2 YNFKEQ. The CDR3 has 12 amino acids. The CDR3 loop is CASSQATDTQYF. Written as DNA, the CDR3 is TGTGCCAGCAGCCAGGCCACAGATACGCAGTATTTT.

The rearrangement uses TRBV28 and TRBJ2-7; D remains unclear. The length of the CDR3 is 12 residues. The germline gives CDR1 MDHEN, CDR2 SYDVKM. Trimming shortened V by 2 bases and J by 5 bases, and 7 bases separated the two germline ends. The DNA for the CDR3 is TGTGCCAGCAGTTTAGGTCCGGACGAGCAGTACTTC. This translates into CASSLGPDEQYF.

This clone was detected only a few times. The V call is TRBV7-3, the J call TRBJ2-3; the D call may be TRBD1 or TRBD2 (6 bases each). The CDR3 is 15 residues long. Germline V CDR1 and CDR2: SGHTA, FQGTGA. V lost 1 base, J lost 5 bases, and 13 bases lay in between. The CDR3 region has the DNA TGTGCCAGCAGCTTAATGAGGGGGGCAAGAGATACGCAGTATTTT. The encoded protein is CASSLMRGARDTQYF. Full variable domain (missing parts from reference TRBV7-3 and TRBJ2-3): GAGVSQTPSNKVTEKGKYVELRCDPISGHTALYWYRQSLGQGPEFLIYFQGTGAADDSGLPNDRFFAVRPEGSVSTLKIQRTERGDSAVYLCASSLMRGARDTQYFGPGTRLTVL.

The chain has TRBV7-2 and TRBJ2-3, with D unclear. Per germline, CDR1 SGHTA and CDR2 FQGNSA. Trimming stripped 5 bases from V and 6 bases from J, with 18 bases between. This CDR3 region has 15 residues. CDR3 loop: CASSPTGYPFDTQYF. The DNA for the CDR3 is TGTGCCAGCAGCCCTACCGGGTACCCATTCGATACGCAGTATTTT. Supplemented by reference TRBV7-2 and TRBJ2-3, the full variable domain reads GAGVSQSPSNKVTEKGKDVELRCDPISGHTALYWYRQSLGQGLEFLIYFQGNSAPDKSGLPSDRFSAERTGGSVSTLTIQRTQQEDSAVYLCASSPTGYPFDTQYFGPGTRLTVL.

This clone was found a few times. The chain has TRBV7-9 and TRBJ2-5; D remains unclear. Trimming pared 3 bases from V and 4 bases from J, leaving 9 bases between. Germline lookup yields CDR1 SEHNR and CDR2 FQNEAQ (reference sequence). The CDR3 sequence is 13 residues long. CDR3 loop: CASSFSVPETQYF. CDR3 nucleotide sequence: TGTGCCAGCAGCTTTTCGGTACCAGAGACCCAGTACTTC.

V is TRBV6-6 and J is TRBJ2-1; 14 bases are a match to TRBD2. Trimming removed 6 bases from V and 3 bases from J; junction bases left unmatched: 4. Germline CDR1 and CDR2: MNHNY and SVGAGI (reference sequence). The CDR3 length is 16 residues. In nucleotides, the CDR3 is TGTGCCAGCAGGGGACTAGCGGGAGAGGGCTACAATGAGCAGTTCTTC. It translates to CASRGLAGEGYNEQFF.

This clone was seen only once. The CDR3 reads CASSRSPLSGSLQETQYF. CDR3 bases: TGCGCCAGCAGCCGGTCCCCGCTAAGCGGGTCTCTCCAAGAGACCCAGTACTTC. The gene calls are TRBV5-1 and TRBJ2-5; a weak D match, TRBD2 (6 bases). Trimming shortened V by 4 bases and J by 1 base, and 23 bases separated the two germline ends. CDR3 size: 18 residues. The V gene's germline CDR1 is SGHRS and CDR2 YFSETQ.

There are a few counts of this clone. The CDR3 loop reads CASSRSSSYNEQFF. CDR3 DNA sequence: TGTGCCAGCAGTAGGTCGAGCTCCTACAATGAGCAGTTCTTC. The chain uses TRBV25-1 and TRBJ2-1, with no clear D. Trimming left V 5 bases short and J 0 bases short, with 8 bases between. Germline assignment: CDR1 MGHDK and CDR2 SYGVNS. The CDR3 runs to 14 residues.

A few counts support this clone. The V call is TRBV29-1, the J call TRBJ1-1; D not resolved. Trimming took 7 bases from V and 0 from J, leaving 9 bases between them. Germline V gene data show CDR1 as SQVTM and CDR2 as ANQGSEA. The CDR3 is 12 residues long. This CDR3 reads CSAGELNTEAFF. In nucleotides, the CDR3 is TGCAGCGCCGGAGAGTTGAACACTGAAGCTTTCTTT.

This clone came up a few times. The rearrangement joins TRBV29-1 to TRBJ2-1; the D gene could be TRBD1 or TRBD2 (6 bases each). Germline lookup yields CDR1 SQVTM and CDR2 ANQGSEA. The CDR3 totals 13 residues. The germline V and J ends were trimmed by 7 bases and 6 bases, with 16 bases remaining between them. The CDR3 DNA reads TGCAGCGCCTACGGGGGCACGTCCAATGAGCAGTTCTTC. Protein sequence: CSAYGGTSNEQFF.

This rearrangement joins TRBV2 to TRBJ2-1, with D possibly matching TRBD2 (6 bases). Per germline, CDR1 SNHLY and CDR2 FYNNEI. This CDR3 has 14 residues. V shed 4 bases and J shed 1 base, with 8 bases lying between them. The CDR3 here is CASSGLESYNEQFF. DNA of the CDR3: TGTGCCAGCAGTGGACTAGAATCCTACAATGAGCAGTTCTTC. Looking up the rest from reference TRBV2 and TRBJ2-1 gives the full variable domain: EPEVTQTPSHQVTQMGQEVILRCVPISNHLYFYWYRQILGQKVEFLVSFYNNEISEKSEIFDDQFSVERPDGSNFTLKIRSTKLEDSAMYFCASSGLESYNEQFFGPGTRLTVL.

The genes are TRBV5-1 and TRBJ2-7; 7 nucleotides match TRBD2. Per germline, CDR1 SGHRS and CDR2 YFSETQ. The CDR3 is 14 amino acids. Trimming removed 4 bases from V and 2 bases from J; junction bases left unmatched: 6. This CDR3 reads CASSPGTNTYEQYF. CDR3 nucleotides: TGCGCCAGCAGCCCAGGGACTAATACCTACGAGCAGTACTTC.

The chain combines TRBV25-1 with TRBJ2-5; D is unresolved. From germline, CDR1 is MGHDK and CDR2 SYGVNS. V was cut by 2 bases and J by 4 bases, with 11 bases left in between. The CDR3 totals 14 residues. The CDR3 DNA reads as TGTGCCAGCAGTGAACAGGTTTTTGGAGAGACCCAGTACTTC. Encoded protein: CASSEQVFGETQYF.

This clone appeared a few times. The J gene is TRBJ2-7, the V gene TRBV28; possibly TRBD1 or TRBD2 for D (5 bases each). Trimming shortened V by 7 bases and J by 2 bases, and 12 bases separated the two germline ends. Germline lookup yields CDR1 MDHEN and CDR2 SYDVKM. This CDR3 comprises 13 residues. The CDR3 DNA sequence: TGTGCCAGCACCCGTTGGGACCCCTACGAGCAGTACTTC. This codes for CASTRWDPYEQYF.

The chain carries TRBV29-1 and TRBJ1-3; no definite D call. The germline CDR1 and CDR2 sequences are SQVTM and ANQGSEA. CDR3 length: 13 residues. V lost 5 bases and J lost 6, with 14 bases in between. The CDR3 spells CSVQLIAVNTIYF. The CDR3 region has the DNA TGCAGCGTTCAGCTTATTGCTGTAAACACCATATATTTT.

The V call is TRBV27, the J call TRBJ1-2; possible D gene TRBD1, 6 bases. The CDR3 has 14 amino acids. Germline V CDR1 and CDR2: MNHEY, SMNVEV (reference sequence). Deletions cut 3 bases from V and 2 bases from J, with 10 bases between. CDR3 in amino acids: CASSLGGRNYGYTF. CDR3 sequence (DNA): TGTGCCAGCAGTTTGGGGGGGCGAAACTATGGCTACACCTTC.

The chain recombines TRBV11-1 with TRBJ2-1; 10 bases agree with TRBD2. V shed 2 bases and J 4 bases; nucleotides not matched to a gene: 5. This CDR3 contains 16 residues. Germline V gene lookup returns CDR1 SGHAT and CDR2 FQDESV (reference sequence). DNA for the CDR3: TGTGCCAGCAGCTTAATAACTAGCGGGATGTACAATGAGCAGTTCTTC. This gives the protein CASSLITSGMYNEQFF. Supplemented by reference TRBV11-1 and TRBJ2-1, the full variable domain reads EAEVAQSPRYKITEKSQAVAFWCDPISGHATLYWYRQILGQGPELLVQFQDESVVDDSQLPKDRFSAERLKGVDSTLKIQPAELGDSAMYLCASSLITSGMYNEQFFGPGTRLTVL.

This clone appeared once. This chain connects TRBV5-1 to TRBJ2-7; the D is unclear. The CDR3 sequence is 13 residues long. Per the germline V gene, CDR1 is SGHRS and CDR2 is YFSETQ. Trimming pared 5 bases from V and 0 bases from J, leaving 9 bases between. CDR3 sequence: CASRDGSSYEQYF. The CDR3 DNA sequence: TGCGCCAGCAGAGACGGAAGCTCCTACGAGCAGTACTTC.

The DNA for the CDR3 is TGTGCCATCGGATTTTCACAGGGCCAAAACATTCAGTACTTC. Protein product: CAIGFSQGQNIQYF. The chain has TRBV10-3 and TRBJ2-4; a possible D gene is TRBD1 (6 bases). V shed 8 bases and J shed 5 bases, with 16 bases lying between them. Germline CDR1 is ENHRY and CDR2 is SYGVKD. The CDR3 contains 14 residues.

V and J are TRBV4-2 and TRBJ2-7, with a weak D call TRBD1 (5 bases). The CDR3 has 14 amino acids. The V gene lost 4 bases and the J gene lost 3 bases, with 13 bases spanning the gap. In germline, CDR1 is LGHNA, CDR2 YNFKEQ. This chain's CDR3 is CASSPQQTVYEQYF. For the CDR3, the DNA is TGTGCCAGCAGCCCCCAACAGACAGTCTACGAGCAGTACTTC.

The chain uses TRBV28 and TRBJ1-3; D ambiguous. This CDR3 region has 15 residues. Germline CDR1 MDHEN, CDR2 SYDVKM. The V gene lost 7 bases and the J gene lost 1 base, with 14 bases spanning the gap. CDR3 nucleotide sequence: TGTGCCAGCACAGTCCGGGCCCCTTCTGGAAACACCATATATTTT. Translated, it gives CASTVRAPSGNTIYF. Based on the CDR3 plus reference TRBV28 and TRBJ1-3, the full variable domain is DVKVTQSSRYLVKRTGEKVFLECVQDMDHENMFWYRQDPGLGLRLIYFSYDVKMKEKGDIPEGYSVSREKKERFSLILESASTNQTSMYLCASTVRAPSGNTIYFGEGSWLTVV.

The sample holds a few counts of this clone. This sequence joins TRBV2 and TRBJ2-1; TRBD2 is a possible D gene (6 bases). CDR1 is SNHLY, CDR2 FYNNEI, per germline. Trimming pared 8 bases from V and 8 bases from J, leaving 13 bases between. The CDR3 has 12 residues. The CDR3 nucleotides are TGTGCCAGCTTTCGGGAGCTCCATGAGCAGTTCTTC. This translates into CASFRELHEQFF. Full variable domain (rest looked up from reference TRBV2 and TRBJ2-1): EPEVTQTPSHQVTQMGQEVILRCVPISNHLYFYWYRQILGQKVEFLVSFYNNEISEKSEIFDDQFSVERPDGSNFTLKIRSTKLEDSAMYFCASFRELHEQFFGPGTRLTVL.

This clone showed up just a few times. DNA of the CDR3: TGTGCCAGCGCGGGGCAGGCCGTTTACAATGAGCAGTTCTTC. Its translation is CASAGQAVYNEQFF. The chain links TRBV6-1 to TRBJ2-1, with D possibly matching TRBD2 (6 bases). The CDR3 consists of 14 residues. V shed 8 bases and J shed 4 bases, with 15 bases lying between them. Germline-derived CDR1 and CDR2 are MNHNS and SASEGT.

The chain joins TRBV4-3 to TRBJ2-7; the D is unclear. Per germline, CDR1 LGHNA and CDR2 YSLEER. CDR3 size: 15 residues. Trimming took off 4 bases at V and 2 bases at J, with 15 bases between the two ends. In DNA, the CDR3 is TGCGCCAGCAGCCCGTCGATGGGGATAGCCTACGAGCAGTACTTC. It encodes CASSPSMGIAYEQYF.

The rearrangement uses TRBV9 and TRBJ1-4; D remains ambiguous. The V gene's germline CDR1 is SGDLS and CDR2 YYNGEE. This CDR3 is built from 12 residues. Trimming pared 4 bases from V and 8 bases from J, leaving 9 bases between. The CDR3 DNA follows: TGTGCCAGCAGCCCCAATCGGGAAAAACTGTTTTTT. It codes for CASSPNREKLFF.

This clone came up a few times. The chain carries TRBV9 and TRBJ2-3; 14 bases agree with TRBD2. Per the germline V gene, CDR1 is SGDLS and CDR2 is YYNGEE. This CDR3 is 18 amino acids long. V was pared by 4 bases and J by 3 bases, with 10 bases of the junction left unmatched. The CDR3 DNA sequence: TGTGCCAGCAGCAAGGGGACTAGCGGGAGAGTATCTACAGATACGCAGTATTTT. Its protein product is CASSKGTSGRVSTDTQYF.